This entry lists 14 T cell receptor beta chains sequenced from one sample in a study of blood T cell repertoires in COVID-19. Assay: immunoSEQ multiplex PCR; the TCRdb copy retains only in-frame clones and omits some. The sample records more than 200,000 clones, more than 75% being singletons. The sample taken for sequencing was peripheral blood. Receptors were obtained from a woman aged 60-75 years with COVID-19, enrolled during active disease.

The gene calls are TRBV28 and TRBJ1-2, with TRBD1 as a possible D gene (5 bases). Trimming took 1 base from V and 3 from J, leaving 12 bases between them. The CDR3 covers 15 residues. Germline V lookup: CDR1 MDHEN, CDR2 SYDVKM. The CDR3 protein is CASSLSGAGHYGYTF. CDR3 DNA sequence: TGTGCCAGCAGTTTATCCGGCGCAGGGCACTATGGCTACACCTTC.

This CDR3 reads CASSPSGGRGEQYF. CDR3 bases: TGTGCCAGCAGCCCTTCTGGCGGGAGGGGCGAGCAGTACTTC. The chain is built from TRBV6-6 and TRBJ2-7; 9 nucleotides line up with TRBD2. CDR1 and CDR2 from the germline V gene are MNHNY and SVGAGI (reference sequence). The CDR3 is 14 residues long. Trimming at V came to 6 bases and at J to 6 bases, leaving 9 bases not matched to a gene.

This sequence joins TRBV10-3 and TRBJ1-2; 11 positions match TRBD1. Looked up from germline, CDR1 is ENHRY and CDR2 is SYGVKD. J was trimmed by 6 bases and V by 4 bases; bases with no gene match: 4. The CDR3 loop spans 14 amino acids. The CDR3 sequence is CAISAGQGANGYTF. CDR3 nucleotides: TGTGCCATCAGTGCCGGACAGGGGGCGAATGGCTACACCTTC.

The chain employs TRBV6-4 and TRBJ2-2, with 7 nucleotides matching TRBD2. V lost 4 bases and J lost 2; bases outside the gene matches: 7. The CDR3 covers 16 residues. Germline-derived CDR1 and CDR2 are MRHNA and SNTAGT. The CDR3 region has the DNA TGTGCCAGCAGTGCCACGGGACTAATCAACACCGGGGAGCTGTTTTTT. It translates to CASSATGLINTGELFF.

This rearrangement joins TRBV6-5 to TRBJ1-1; D gene uncertain. This CDR3 has 12 amino acids. The V and J ends lost 11 bases and 0 bases respectively, with 10 bases between them. Looked up from germline, CDR1 is MNHEY and CDR2 is SVGAGI. CDR3 loop: CASSRVNTEAFF. As DNA, the CDR3 is TGTGCCTCCTCCCGTGTGAACACTGAAGCTTTCTTT.

The V gene is TRBV28, the J gene TRBJ1-5, with TRBD1 identical over 7 bases. The ends lost 7 bases at V and 5 bases at J; junction bases unmatched: 11. The CDR3 contains 15 residues. Germline CDR1 reads MDHEN; CDR2 reads SYDVKM. The CDR3: CASTISGTAYQPQHF. In nucleotides, the CDR3 is TGTGCCAGCACCATTTCCGGGACAGCATATCAGCCCCAGCATTTT.

The CDR3 spells CSASSSGRVYNEQFF. The CDR3 DNA sequence: TGCAGTGCTAGTTCCAGCGGGAGGGTCTACAATGAGCAGTTCTTC. The rearrangement uses TRBV20-1 and TRBJ2-1; 10 bases map to TRBD2. The CDR3 is 15 residues long. Looked up from germline, CDR1 is DFQATT and CDR2 is SNEGSKA (reference sequence). V gave up 3 bases and J gave up 3 bases; unmatched junction bases: 5.

This clone was counted once. The chain uses TRBV18 and TRBJ2-1; D is perhaps TRBD1 (5 bases). Germline CDR1 KGHSH, CDR2 LQKENI. This CDR3 spans 11 amino acids. V dropped 1 base and J dropped 15 bases, with 10 bases sitting between them. The CDR3 sequence: CASSPQGQGFF. CDR3 sequence (DNA): TGTGCCAGCTCACCACAGGGCCAGGGGTTCTTC.

A remark on this clone: One end of the junction fails to match germline, which may point to a read error. The chain joins TRBV3-1 (or the pseudogene TRBV3-2) to TRBJ1-6; 11 bases are shared with TRBD1. CDR3 size: 17 residues. From germline, CDR1 is LGHDT and CDR2 YNNKEL (reference sequence). The CDR3 is CASSQFGQGAYHSPLHF. The CDR3 region has the DNA TGTGCCAGCAGCCAATTCGGACAGGGGGCCTATCATTCACCCCTCCACTTT.

The sample holds one count of this clone. This rearrangement joins TRBV2 to TRBJ1-2; D gene ambiguous. Trimming cost V 6 bases and J 5 bases, with 13 bases left between them. Germline CDR1 reads SNHLY; CDR2 reads FYNNEI. CDR3 length: 13 residues. The CDR3 is CASRLLTVYGYTF. As DNA, the CDR3 is TGTGCCAGCAGATTGTTAACAGTATATGGCTACACCTTC.

The chain employs TRBV18 and TRBJ2-7, with 11 bases lining up with TRBD1. With V trimmed by 4 bases and J by 3 bases, 8 bases remained unmatched. The V gene's germline CDR1 is KGHSH and CDR2 LQKENI. The CDR3 loop spans 16 amino acids. The CDR3 here is CASSRETGTGGYEQYF. DNA of the CDR3: TGTGCCAGCTCACGCGAGACCGGGACAGGGGGCTACGAGCAGTACTTC.

The rearrangement joins TRBV28 to TRBJ1-1; a weak D match, TRBD1 (6 bases). This CDR3 has 15 residues. Germline V gives CDR1 MDHEN, CDR2 SYDVKM. V was cut by 2 bases and J by 2 bases, with 12 bases left in between. CDR3 DNA sequence: TGTGCCAGCAGTTTAGCCGGGACAACCAACACTGAAGCTTTCTTT. Its translation: CASSLAGTTNTEAFF.

The chain recombines TRBV18 with TRBJ2-1; tentative D call: TRBD2 (5 bases). CDR3 size: 21 residues. The germline CDR1 and CDR2 sequences are KGHSH and LQKENI. The V end lost 4 bases, the J end lost 9 bases, and 37 bases lay between the germline ends. CDR3 coding DNA: TGTGCCAGCTCACAAGGTATTTCAAGATCTCTTTCAATGGAGGTAAATAGTGAGCAGTTCTTC. Translated, it gives CASSQGISRSLSMEVNSEQFF.

The chain employs TRBV3-1 (or the pseudogene TRBV3-2) and TRBJ2-2; a possible D gene is TRBD1 (6 bases). V was clipped by 1 base and J by 2 bases, with 11 bases between them. Germline V gives CDR1 LGHDT, CDR2 YNNKEL (reference sequence). The CDR3 length is 16 residues. The CDR3 loop is CASSQVRDTNTGELFF. The CDR3 nucleotides are TGTGCCAGCAGCCAAGTTCGGGACACTAACACCGGGGAGCTGTTTTTT.